Presented here are 26 T cell receptor beta chains from one specimen sequenced in a study of a mutant IDH1 vaccine in newly diagnosed glioma. The repertoire was sequenced with immunoSEQ multiplex PCR; TCRdb's copy has only in-frame clones and lacks some. The table lists roughly 50,000 clones, over 60% of them singletons. These TCRs' antigens remain unknown. Time point: week 47, end of study. Vaccination used 300 ug of mutant IDH1 20-mer peptide per dose, with topical imiquimod. The specimen was PBMCs, collected from a glioma patient whose treatment included an IDH1 peptide vaccine. These receptors all stem from a woman in her forties with glioma. Some clones in this sample may be carry-over from other donors' samples.

There are a few counts of this clone. V and J are TRBV29-1 and TRBJ1-2; D might be TRBD1 (6 bases). This CDR3 region has 15 residues. V was pared by 6 bases and J by 4 bases, with 21 bases between. CDR1 is SQVTM, CDR2 ANQGSEA, per germline. The CDR3: CSVDTGHGSPYGYTF. CDR3 in DNA: TGCAGCGTGGACACAGGGCATGGGTCCCCCTATGGCTACACCTTC.

J is TRBJ2-7 and V is TRBV27; tentative D call: TRBD1 (6 bases). Germline-derived CDR1 and CDR2 are MNHEY and SMNVEV (reference sequence). V was clipped by 5 bases and J by 2 bases, with 16 bases between them. There are 15 residues in the CDR3. This chain's CDR3 is CASSTHKGVAYEQYF. CDR3 nucleotides: TGTGCCAGCAGTACCCACAAGGGGGTCGCCTACGAGCAGTACTTC.

This sequence joins TRBV25-1 and TRBJ1-2; TRBD1 agrees at 7 bases. The CDR3 has 16 residues. V dropped 0 bases and J dropped 4; count of bases not matched to a gene: 8. Germline V gene lookup returns CDR1 MGHDK and CDR2 SYGVNS. The CDR3 sequence is CASSEYASGGIYGYTF. The CDR3 DNA sequence: TGTGCCAGCAGTGAATATGCGTCAGGGGGAATCTATGGCTACACCTTC.

This clone appeared a few times. The V gene is TRBV7-9, the J gene TRBJ2-5; 8 positions match TRBD2. V lost 0 bases to trimming and J lost 3 bases; unmatched junction nucleotides: 3. The CDR3 covers 15 residues. Germline loops: CDR1 SEHNR, CDR2 FQNEAQ (reference sequence). The CDR3 DNA reads as TGTGCCAGCAGCTTAGCGTCGGGAGGGAAAGAGACCCAGTACTTC. Its translation is CASSLASGGKETQYF. The entire variable domain, with the rest obtained from reference TRBV7-9 and TRBJ2-5, is as follows: DTGVSQNPRHKITKRGQNVTFRCDPISEHNRLYWYRQTLGQGPEFLTYFQNEAQLEKSRLLSDRFSAERPKGSFSTLEIQRTEQGDSAMYLCASSLASGGKETQYFGPGTRLLVL.

The chain joins TRBV7-2 to TRBJ1-2; unclear D gene. There are 12 residues in the CDR3. V gave up 4 bases and J gave up 2 bases, with 5 bases separating them. Germline CDR1 SGHTA, CDR2 FQGNSA. The CDR3 DNA reads TGTGCCAGCAGCTCCCTCAACTATGGCTACACCTTC. Its protein is CASSSLNYGYTF.

The chain employs TRBV4-3 and TRBJ1-5; 10 nucleotides agree with TRBD1. Germline-derived CDR1 and CDR2 are LGHNA and YSLEER. V lost 3 bases, J lost 4 bases, and 3 bases stayed unmatched. The CDR3 is made up of 15 amino acids. CDR3: CASSQRTGGNQPQHF. CDR3 DNA sequence: TGCGCCAGCAGCCAGAGGACAGGGGGGAATCAGCCCCAGCATTTT.

The chain uses TRBV5-1 and TRBJ2-7; 9 bases line up with TRBD1. V was pared by 3 bases and J by 5 bases, with 12 bases of the junction left unmatched. The CDR3 sequence is 16 residues long. Germline-derived CDR1 and CDR2 are SGHRS and YFSETQ. CDR3 sequence reads: CASSSSGTGFPDEQYF. The CDR3 bases are TGCGCCAGCAGCTCCTCCGGGACAGGGTTCCCGGACGAGCAGTACTTC.

This chain joins TRBV30 and TRBJ2-4; D gene unclear. The germline gives CDR1 GTSNPN, CDR2 SVGIG (reference sequence). The CDR3 is made up of 12 amino acids. V was shortened by 2 bases and J by 9 bases, with 11 bases between the two germline ends. The CDR3 sequence: CAWSLVPGIQYF. The CDR3 region has the DNA TGTGCCTGGAGTCTGGTCCCCGGCATTCAGTACTTC.

The V call is TRBV5-1, the J call TRBJ1-4; D remains ambiguous. CDR3 size: 12 residues. In germline, CDR1 is SGHRS, CDR2 YFSETQ. Trimming left V 5 bases short and J 14 bases short, with 16 bases between. CDR3 DNA: TGCGCCAGCAGTGGACCCTTGGGCGGGCTGTTTTTT. Protein sequence: CASSGPLGGLFF.

V and J are TRBV5-6 and TRBJ1-6; the match to TRBD1 covers 8 bases. From germline, CDR1 is SGHDT and CDR2 YYEEEE. After removal of 2 bases from V and 10 bases from J, the junction contained 8 bases not matched to a gene. The CDR3 covers 15 residues. CDR3 loop: CASSLETGEGSPLHF. In nucleotides, the CDR3 is TGTGCCAGCAGCTTAGAGACAGGGGAGGGATCACCCCTCCACTTT.

This chain links TRBV7-2 with TRBJ1-2; D call uncertain. V gave up 10 bases and J gave up 2 bases, with 14 bases separating them. Germline loops: CDR1 SGHTA, CDR2 FQGNSA. The CDR3 length is 13 residues. The chain's CDR3 is CAIRGFSNYGYTF. CDR3 coding DNA: TGTGCCATCCGTGGATTTTCGAACTATGGCTACACCTTC.

The chain employs TRBV6-5 and TRBJ2-1; D not resolved. The CDR3 has 15 amino acids. The V gene lost 5 bases and the J gene lost 0 bases, with 11 bases spanning the gap. Germline assignment: CDR1 MNHEY and CDR2 SVGAGI. For the CDR3, the DNA is TGTGCCAGCAGTCCTTTCGGATTCTCCTACAATGAGCAGTTCTTC. Residues: CASSPFGFSYNEQFF.

The chain joins TRBV7-9 to TRBJ1-4; D is perhaps TRBD1 (5 bases). Per germline, CDR1 SEHNR and CDR2 FQNEAQ (reference sequence). The V end was cut by 4 bases, the J end by 7 bases, with 19 bases between. This CDR3 spans 16 amino acids. The CDR3 loop is CASSSEIRTRGEKLFF. In nucleotides, the CDR3 is TGTGCCAGCAGCTCTGAAATCAGGACACGGGGTGAAAAACTGTTTTTT.

The V call is TRBV7-4, the J call TRBJ1-5; tentative D call: TRBD1 (5 bases). CDR3 length equals 14 residues. Germline V gene data show CDR1 as SGHVT and CDR2 as SQSDAQ. Trimming stripped 5 bases from V and 4 bases from J, with 12 bases between. DNA for the CDR3: TGTGCCAGCAGCCCTTGCGACAGAAATCAGCCCCAGCATTTT. Amino acid sequence: CASSPCDRNQPQHF.

The chain carries TRBV6-5 and TRBJ2-1; 9 positions agree with TRBD2. Per germline, CDR1 MNHEY and CDR2 SVGAGI. The length of the CDR3 is 16 residues. With V trimmed by 4 bases and J by 9 bases, 13 bases remained unmatched. CDR3 sequence (DNA): TGTGCCAGCAGTTTCACCCCGGGACTAGCTGGAGGTGAGCAGTTCTTC. Amino acids: CASSFTPGLAGGEQFF.

This clone came up a few times. The J gene is TRBJ1-2, the V gene TRBV19, with D perhaps matching TRBD1 (5 bases). Trimming left V 5 bases short and J 4 bases short, with 14 bases between. Germline V lookup: CDR1 LNHDA, CDR2 SQIVND (reference sequence). The CDR3 sequence is 14 residues long. CDR3 DNA sequence: TGTGCCAGTAGTCTAGGGACCGACCTCTATGGCTACACCTTC. This codes for CASSLGTDLYGYTF.

The chain recombines TRBV7-2 with TRBJ2-1; possible D gene TRBD1, 5 bases. CDR3 size: 14 residues. Germline loops: CDR1 SGHTA, CDR2 FQGNSA. Deletions cut 6 bases from V and 5 bases from J, with 14 bases between. CDR3 sequence: CASRIQEQDNEQFF. CDR3 nucleotide sequence: TGTGCCAGCAGAATACAAGAACAGGACAATGAGCAGTTCTTC. The full variable domain, completed using reference TRBV7-2 and TRBJ2-1, is GAGVSQSPSNKVTEKGKDVELRCDPISGHTALYWYRQSLGQGLEFLIYFQGNSAPDKSGLPSDRFSAERTGGSVSTLTIQRTQQEDSAVYLCASRIQEQDNEQFFGPGTRLTVL.

The chain has TRBV7-9 and TRBJ1-4; D call uncertain. This CDR3 region has 14 residues. V lost 3 bases and J 1 base, leaving 6 bases between the germline ends. Germline V gives CDR1 SEHNR, CDR2 FQNEAQ (reference sequence). For the CDR3, the DNA is TGTGCCAGCAGCTTGAGAGGAACTAATGAAAAACTGTTTTTT. It specifies CASSLRGTNEKLFF.

A note on this clone: One junction end disagrees with the germline gene, perhaps due to a read error. The CDR3 sequence: CASREGGAGGYTF. The CDR3 nucleotides read TGTGCCAGCAGGGAAGGGGGCGCAGGTGGCTACACCTTC. The genes are TRBV2 and TRBJ1-2; 7 nucleotides agree with TRBD1. The CDR3 is 13 residues long. Germline V gene lookup returns CDR1 SNHLY and CDR2 FYNNEI.

The chain couples TRBV4-3 to TRBJ2-5; a possible D gene is TRBD2 (7 bases). The CDR3 is 15 amino acids. Deletions cut 3 bases from V and 4 bases from J, with 15 bases between. From germline, CDR1 is LGHNA and CDR2 YSLEER. DNA of the CDR3: TGCGCCAGCAGCCATGACCGGGGGGCGGCAGAGACCCAGTACTTC. It codes for CASSHDRGAAETQYF.

The rearrangement uses TRBV15 and TRBJ1-1; 7 nucleotides align to TRBD1. This CDR3 contains 16 residues. Germline CDR1 LNHNV, CDR2 YYDKDF (reference sequence). After removal of 9 bases from V and 1 base from J, the junction contained 14 bases not matched to a gene. The CDR3 DNA reads as TGTGCCACTCGCCTTACCTGGACAGGTTCGAACACTGAAGCTTTCTTT. It specifies CATRLTWTGSNTEAFF.

The genes are TRBV15 and TRBJ2-7; 8 nucleotides align to TRBD1. The ends lost 1 base at V and 5 bases at J; junction bases unmatched: 10. CDR1 and CDR2 (germline): LNHNV, YYDKDF (reference sequence). The CDR3 loop spans 16 amino acids. The CDR3: CATSRALGTGGHEQYF. CDR3 nucleotides: TGTGCCACCAGCAGAGCCCTTGGGACAGGAGGCCACGAGCAGTACTTC.

This clone was counted once. V and J are TRBV19 and TRBJ1-5; no firm D call. The CDR3 is 14 residues long. The germline V gene has CDR1 LNHDA and CDR2 SQIVND (reference sequence). V gave up 5 bases and J gave up 1 base, with 9 bases separating them. CDR3 DNA sequence: TGTGCCAGTAGTTGGGTTGGCAGCAATCAGCCCCAGCATTTT. Residues: CASSWVGSNQPQHF.

The CDR3 DNA reads TGTGCCAGCAGTGAGTCTAGCGGGGGGCCCCATGAGCAGTTCTTC. Translating gives CASSESSGGPHEQFF. The chain recombines TRBV6-1 with TRBJ2-1; TRBD2 aligns across 11 bases. The V segment lost 3 bases and the J segment 8 bases; nucleotides outside the gene matches: 6. The germline V gene encodes CDR1 MNHNS and CDR2 SASEGT. The CDR3 consists of 15 residues.

This clone appeared a single time. The chain employs TRBV5-1 and TRBJ1-2, with a possible D match to TRBD1 (5 bases). This CDR3 comprises 14 residues. V shed 4 bases and J shed 1 base, with 11 bases lying between them. The germline gives CDR1 SGHRS, CDR2 YFSETQ. CDR3 amino acids: CASSEPTVNYGYTF. CDR3 nucleotide sequence: TGCGCCAGCAGCGAACCGACAGTTAACTATGGCTACACCTTC.

The chain joins TRBV5-1 to TRBJ2-2, with D possibly matching TRBD2 (7 bases). Trimming took 4 bases from V and 5 from J, leaving 12 bases between them. This CDR3 is 14 amino acids long. Germline assignment: CDR1 SGHRS and CDR2 YFSETQ. The DNA of the CDR3 is TGCGCCAGCAGCCTAGGGGGGGGAACCGGGGAGCTGTTTTTT. Amino acid sequence: CASSLGGGTGELFF.